One and the same sample provided the 12 T cell receptor beta chains below, sequenced in a study of blood T cell repertoires in COVID-19. Here immunoSEQ multiplex PCR was the method, and the copy in TCRdb shows in-frame clones only, minus some. This sample has just over 350,000 clones; around 88% occur once, and the top ten carry under 8.5%. Sample: peripheral blood. These receptors were taken from a woman aged 55 to 70 with COVID-19, enrolled during active disease.

This clone appeared a single time. This chain uses TRBV19 with TRBJ2-4, with D unclear. The CDR3 runs 14 residues. Trimming pared 2 bases from V and 8 bases from J, leaving 13 bases between. Germline lookup yields CDR1 LNHDA and CDR2 SQIVND (reference sequence). CDR3 region: CASSIPDSGDIQYF. In nucleotides, the CDR3 is TGTGCCAGTAGTATACCAGACTCCGGAGACATTCAGTACTTC. The full variable domain, in which reference TRBV19 and TRBJ2-4 provide the parts outside the CDR3, is DGGITQSPKYLFRKEGQNVTLSCEQNLNHDAMYWYRQDPGQGLRLIYYSQIVNDFQKGDIAEGYSVSREKKESFPLTVTSAQKNPTAFYLCASSIPDSGDIQYFGAGTRLSVL.

This clone has just one count. This chain joins TRBV7-2 and TRBJ2-1, with 10 bases matching TRBD2. Germline V gene sequence: CDR1 SGHTA, CDR2 FQGNSA. V gave up 1 base and J gave up 7 bases; unmatched junction bases: 10. This CDR3 region has 17 residues. Here the CDR3 DNA reads TGTGCCAGCAGCTTAGTTAGTATTAGCGGGGGGCGGAATGAGCAGTTCTTC. Its translation is CASSLVSISGGRNEQFF.

The chain carries TRBV7-6 and TRBJ1-3; D is unclear. V dropped 5 bases and J dropped 1 base, with 18 bases sitting between them. CDR1 and CDR2 (germline): SGHVS, FNYEAQ. There are 17 residues in the CDR3. CDR3 coding DNA: TGTGCCAGCAGCCCGCACGAAGAAAGAGGGTCTGGAAACACCATATATTTT. Protein sequence: CASSPHEERGSGNTIYF.

V is TRBV2 and J is TRBJ2-1; TRBD2 matches at 12 bases. This CDR3 has 15 residues. Trimming cost V 0 bases and J 13 bases; bases outside gene matches: 7. The germline V gene has CDR1 SNHLY and CDR2 FYNNEI. CDR3 bases: TGTGCCAGCAGTGAAGCGCGGCTAGCGGGGGGGCATCAGTTCTTC. Protein: CASSEARLAGGHQFF.

The CDR3 DNA follows: TGTGCCAGCAGCCTCAGGGTCTATGGCTACACCTTC. It codes for CASSLRVYGYTF. The chain has TRBV12-3 or TRBV12-4 and TRBJ1-2, with a possible D match to TRBD1 (5 bases). The CDR3 loop spans 12 amino acids. The ends were cut back, 6 bases at V and 4 bases at J, with 9 bases in the middle.

CDR3 nucleotides: TGCGCCAGCAGCGAGCAGGGGGCGGCTGGCTACACCTTC. It yields the protein CASSEQGAAGYTF. The rearrangement uses TRBV5-1 and TRBJ1-2; 8 positions agree with TRBD1. This CDR3 has 13 amino acids. J lost 7 bases, V lost 4 bases, and 6 bases had no gene match. CDR1 is SGHRS, CDR2 YFSETQ, per germline.

This chain uses TRBV6-6 with TRBJ1-1; tentatively, D is TRBD1 (5 bases). V was clipped by 6 bases and J by 1 base, with 12 bases between them. This CDR3 comprises 14 residues. Germline lookup yields CDR1 MNHNY and CDR2 SVGAGI (reference sequence). CDR3 loop: CASRYTGENTEAFF. Here the CDR3 DNA reads TGTGCCAGCAGGTACACGGGGGAGAACACTGAAGCTTTCTTT.

The genes are TRBV7-9 and TRBJ1-1; maybe TRBD1 (6 bases). There are 11 residues in the CDR3. V lost 7 bases and J lost 8, with 11 bases in between. The V gene's germline CDR1 is SEHNR and CDR2 FQNEAQ (reference sequence). This CDR3 reads CASTFTGEAFF. The CDR3, as DNA: TGTGCCAGCACCTTCACAGGGGAAGCTTTCTTT.

The V call is TRBV10-3, the J call TRBJ2-7; D might be TRBD2 (6 bases). The length of the CDR3 is 14 residues. With 11 bases removed from V and 6 bases from J, the gap between germline ends came to 23 bases. Germline values: CDR1 ENHRY, CDR2 SYGVKD. The CDR3 DNA is TGTGCCGTCCGGGACCGTGAGGACTATGGCGAGCAGTACTTC. Translating it yields CAVRDREDYGEQYF.

This clone appeared once. V gene TRBV18 combines with J gene TRBJ2-1, with 7 bases that match TRBD1. The trim removed 3 bases at V and 8 bases at J, leaving 1 base unmatched. CDR1 is KGHSH and CDR2 is LQKENI in the germline V gene. This CDR3 has 12 residues. The CDR3 spells CASSPTGDEQFF. For the CDR3, the DNA is TGTGCCAGCTCACCCACAGGGGATGAGCAGTTCTTC.

This chain connects TRBV11-3 to TRBJ2-3, with TRBD2 matching 7 bases. CDR1 is SGHNT and CDR2 is YENEEA in the germline V gene. Trimming at V came to 2 bases and at J to 2 bases, leaving 7 bases not matched to a gene. The CDR3 runs to 16 residues. The CDR3 here is CASSLIGGGFTDTQYF. The CDR3 bases are TGTGCCAGCAGCTTAATCGGCGGGGGATTCACAGATACGCAGTATTTT.

This chain uses TRBV7-8 with TRBJ2-7, with D possibly matching TRBD1 (6 bases). Germline V lookup: CDR1 SGHVS, CDR2 FQNEAQ. The CDR3 spans 14 residues. Trimming cost V 0 bases and J 2 bases, with 8 bases left between them. This CDR3 reads CASSLAGDTYEQYF. As DNA, the CDR3 is TGTGCCAGCAGCTTAGCGGGGGACACCTACGAGCAGTACTTC.